This T cell receptor (beta chain) was recorded in a study of CD8+ T cells in alopecia areata. Turning to the study itself: Treatment of the treated patients consisted of oral tofacitinib, 5 to 10 mg twice daily.

V lost 7 bases, J lost 5 bases, and 8 bases stayed unmatched. Germline V gives CDR1 LNHNV, CDR2 YYDKDF (reference sequence). The CDR3 is 14 amino acids. Treatment defined: oral pan-JAK inhibitor, 5-10 mg twice daily. RNA extraction was followed by reverse transcription into cDNA, which acted as the sequencing template. The protocol was immunoSEQ multiplex PCR, while the TCRdb copy is restricted to in-frame clones and leaves out a portion. The data show about 200,000 clones, more than 30% seen once. Sequences were derived from CD4+ T cells sorted from blood, sampled at roughly week 30, from a patient treated with tofacitinib. This sequence was found in a human donor with alopecia areata. The genes are TRBV15 and TRBJ2-5; 9 bases are a match to TRBD1. For the CDR3, the DNA is TGTGCCACCATCGAAGACAGGGGGTACGAGACCCAGTACTTC. Translated, it gives CATIEDRGYETQYF.